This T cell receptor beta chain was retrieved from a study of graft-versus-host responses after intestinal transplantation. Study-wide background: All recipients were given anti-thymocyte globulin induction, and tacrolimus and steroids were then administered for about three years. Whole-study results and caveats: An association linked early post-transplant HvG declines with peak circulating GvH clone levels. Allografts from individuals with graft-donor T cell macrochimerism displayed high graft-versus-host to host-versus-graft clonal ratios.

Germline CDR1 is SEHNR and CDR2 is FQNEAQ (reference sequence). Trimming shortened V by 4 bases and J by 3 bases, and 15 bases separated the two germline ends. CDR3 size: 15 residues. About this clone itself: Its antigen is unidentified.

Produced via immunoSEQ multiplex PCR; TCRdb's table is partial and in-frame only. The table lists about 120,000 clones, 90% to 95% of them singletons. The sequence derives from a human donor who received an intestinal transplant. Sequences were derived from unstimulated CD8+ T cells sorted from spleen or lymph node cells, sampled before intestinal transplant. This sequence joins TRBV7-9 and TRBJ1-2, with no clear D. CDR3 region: CASSSTPTVHYGYTF. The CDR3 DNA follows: TGTGCCAGCAGCTCTACTCCAACAGTACACTATGGCTACACCTTC. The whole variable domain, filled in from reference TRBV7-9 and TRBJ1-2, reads DTGVSQNPRHKITKRGQNVTFRCDPISEHNRLYWYRQTLGQGPEFLTYFQNEAQLEKSRLLSDRFSAERPKGSFSTLEIQRTEQGDSAMYLCASSSTPTVHYGYTFGSGTRLTVV.